This passage covers 28 T cell receptor beta chains from one sample sequenced in a study of cytomegalovirus exposure and HLA in healthy donors. Vbeta (60) and Jbeta (13) primers were used in the PCR. The protocol was immunoSEQ multiplex PCR, while the TCRdb copy is restricted to in-frame clones and leaves out a portion. The sample lists roughly 240,000 clones; about 80% were seen once. The specimen sequenced was PBMCs. The source is a woman aged 40 to 55 in good health and CMV-seropositive.

The rearrangement links TRBV5-4 to TRBJ2-4, with D tentatively TRBD1 (8 bases). Trimming pared 2 bases from V and 5 bases from J, leaving 20 bases between. The CDR3 contains 17 residues. CDR1 SGHNT and CDR2 YYREEE come from the germline V gene (reference sequence). This CDR3 is CASSFHRGGEVENIQYF. DNA for the CDR3: TGTGCCAGCAGCTTCCACAGGGGGGGCGAGGTAGAAAACATTCAGTACTTC.

In this sample, this clone turned up a few times. This chain uses TRBV27 with TRBJ2-3, with 10 bases fitting TRBD1. The CDR3 has 16 amino acids. J lost 3 bases, V lost 5 bases, and 8 bases had no gene match. The V gene's germline CDR1 is MNHEY and CDR2 SMNVEV (reference sequence). The CDR3 DNA is TGTGCCAGCAGTAGAACCAGACAGGGGGCGACAGATACGCAGTATTTT. Translated: CASSRTRQGATDTQYF.

Here the CDR3 reads CAIRSGQGPDTQYF. CDR3 bases: TGTGCCATCAGATCCGGACAGGGTCCAGATACGCAGTATTTT. The V gene is TRBV10-3, the J gene TRBJ2-3; TRBD1 matches at 8 bases. Trimming at V came to 6 bases and at J to 4 bases, leaving 6 bases not matched to a gene. This CDR3 has 14 residues. Germline V gene data show CDR1 as ENHRY and CDR2 as SYGVKD.

CDR3 nucleotide sequence: TGTGCCAGCAGCTTAGGGCTCCCGAACACTGAAGCTTTCTTT. Residues: CASSLGLPNTEAFF. V usage is TRBV7-8 and J usage is TRBJ1-1; no clear D gene. The V end was cut by 1 base, the J end by 1 base, with 7 bases between. The CDR3 is made up of 14 amino acids. The V gene's germline CDR1 is SGHVS and CDR2 FQNEAQ.

The chain has TRBV19 and TRBJ2-2; TRBD2 aligns across 11 bases. The V gene's germline CDR1 is LNHDA and CDR2 SQIVND (reference sequence). V was pared by 3 bases and J by 6 bases, with 9 bases of the junction left unmatched. The CDR3 has 17 residues. CDR3 sequence reads: CASSISKTSGSPGELFF. CDR3 sequence (DNA): TGTGCCAGTAGTATTAGTAAAACTAGCGGGAGCCCCGGGGAGCTGTTTTTT.

The rearrangement uses TRBV25-1 and TRBJ1-1, with TRBD1 matching over 10 bases. V lost 3 bases and J lost 4; bases outside the gene matches: 8. In germline, CDR1 is MGHDK, CDR2 SYGVNS. The CDR3 is 16 amino acids. CDR3 region: CASSDLGTGAPTEAFF. In DNA, the CDR3 is TGTGCCAGCAGTGATCTTGGGACAGGGGCTCCCACTGAAGCTTTCTTT. The full variable domain, in which reference TRBV25-1 and TRBJ1-1 provide the parts outside the CDR3, is EADIYQTPRYLVIGTGKKITLECSQTMGHDKMYWYQQDPGMELHLIHYSYGVNSTEKGDLSSESTVSRIRTEHFPLTLESARPSHTSQYLCASSDLGTGAPTEAFFGQGTRLTVV.

V and J are TRBV4-2 and TRBJ2-7; 7 positions match TRBD1. Germline lookup yields CDR1 LGHNA and CDR2 YNFKEQ. The CDR3 runs to 15 residues. Trimming took 1 base from V and 0 from J; bases not matched to a gene: 3. Here the CDR3 reads CASSQVRGNSYEQYF. CDR3 nucleotides: TGTGCCAGCAGCCAAGTCAGGGGGAACTCCTACGAGCAGTACTTC.

The V and J genes are TRBV9 and TRBJ2-1; 7 nucleotides align to TRBD1. The CDR3 is made up of 15 amino acids. Germline CDR1 SGDLS, CDR2 YYNGEE. Germline trimming cut 3 bases from V and 5 bases from J; bases unmatched to any gene: 8. In nucleotides, the CDR3 is TGTGCCAGCAGCGCCGGACAGGTAGCCCACAATGAGCAGTTCTTC. Protein product: CASSAGQVAHNEQFF.

The chain uses TRBV5-5 and TRBJ2-1; the match to TRBD2 covers 7 bases. Trimming cost V 3 bases and J 8 bases; bases outside gene matches: 11. The CDR3 runs 15 residues. In germline, CDR1 is SGHKS, CDR2 YYEKEE (reference sequence). The CDR3 reads CASSYGLVEGYEQFF. In nucleotides, the CDR3 is TGTGCCAGCAGCTACGGACTAGTTGAGGGGTATGAGCAGTTCTTC.

The chain is built from TRBV7-9 and TRBJ2-2; D is possibly TRBD2 (6 bases). The length of the CDR3 is 16 residues. V was trimmed by 1 base and J by 1 base, leaving 10 bases between them. Germline values: CDR1 SEHNR, CDR2 FQNEAQ (reference sequence). In nucleotides, the CDR3 is TGTGCCAGCAGCTTAGAGGGGAGGCGGAACACCGGGGAGCTGTTTTTT. Translated, it gives CASSLEGRRNTGELFF.

The chain recombines TRBV4-2 with TRBJ1-1; D not resolved. Germline V gene lookup returns CDR1 LGHNA and CDR2 YNFKEQ. V shed 0 bases and J shed 4 bases, with 21 bases lying between them. The CDR3 extends over 18 amino acids. The DNA for the CDR3 is TGTGCCAGCAGCCAAGATATAAGATCGGGAGTTTTTAGCACTGAAGCTTTCTTT. This codes for CASSQDIRSGVFSTEAFF.

The genes are TRBV11-2 and TRBJ1-5; D is perhaps TRBD1 (5 bases). The CDR3 is 13 amino acids. Germline CDR1 is SGHAT and CDR2 is FQNNGV. V shed 4 bases and J shed 4 bases, with 8 bases lying between them. In nucleotides, the CDR3 is TGTGCCAGCAGCTCCTCAGGGAATCAGCCCCAGCATTTT. Amino acid sequence: CASSSSGNQPQHF.

This clone was counted between two and nine times. V and J are TRBV4-2 and TRBJ2-7, with 8 bases that match TRBD1. J gave up 3 bases and V 1 base, and 8 bases lay outside the gene matches. The CDR3 runs to 16 residues. In germline, CDR1 is LGHNA, CDR2 YNFKEQ. Here the CDR3 DNA reads TGTGCCAGCAGCCAAGGGCCGGGACAGGAGAACTACGAGCAGTACTTC. Its translation: CASSQGPGQENYEQYF.

J is TRBJ1-5 and V is TRBV19, with D possibly TRBD1 on 5 matching bases. CDR1 LNHDA and CDR2 SQIVND come from the germline V gene (reference sequence). Trimming cost V 3 bases and J 5 bases, with 20 bases left between them. The CDR3 spans 17 residues. CDR3 nucleotide sequence: TGTGCCAGTAGTATTTATTATTCCAGGGTTAATGATCAGCCCCAGCATTTT. It translates to CASSIYYSRVNDQPQHF.

This rearrangement joins TRBV5-1 to TRBJ2-2; maybe TRBD1 (6 bases). This CDR3 has 13 amino acids. Germline V gene lookup returns CDR1 SGHRS and CDR2 YFSETQ. Trimming took 6 bases from V and 6 from J, leaving 12 bases between them. The CDR3 DNA follows: TGCGCCAGCACGATACAGGGTCCCGGGGAGCTGTTTTTT. Its protein is CASTIQGPGELFF.

This clone showed up just a few times. This chain joins TRBV4-2 and TRBJ2-2, with D unclear. Trimming took off 0 bases at V and 5 bases at J, with 7 bases between the two ends. The CDR3 is 14 amino acids. Germline values: CDR1 LGHNA, CDR2 YNFKEQ. CDR3 DNA sequence: TGTGCCAGCAGCCAAGATCGAGGTACCGGGGAGCTGTTTTTT. Its protein is CASSQDRGTGELFF.

This clone came up a few times. V gene TRBV10-3 combines with J gene TRBJ1-1; unclear D gene. V dropped 10 bases and J dropped 1 base, with 10 bases sitting between them. This CDR3 contains 12 residues. Germline V CDR1 and CDR2: ENHRY, SYGVKD. CDR3 in DNA: TGTGCCACCCGCGCGGGGAACACTGAAGCTTTCTTT. This translates into CATRAGNTEAFF.

This clone was seen more than once but under ten times. The chain uses TRBV7-9 and TRBJ2-3; D uncertain. Germline CDR1 reads SEHNR; CDR2 reads FQNEAQ (reference sequence). V lost 6 bases to trimming and J lost 4 bases, with 11 bases between them. CDR3 length equals 13 residues. As DNA, the CDR3 is TGTGCCAGCAGTCGTATTGGCCCAGATACGCAGTATTTT. The encoded protein is CASSRIGPDTQYF. Drawing the rest from reference TRBV7-9 and TRBJ2-3, the complete variable domain is DTGVSQNPRHKITKRGQNVTFRCDPISEHNRLYWYRQTLGQGPEFLTYFQNEAQLEKSRLLSDRFSAERPKGSFSTLEIQRTEQGDSAMYLCASSRIGPDTQYFGPGTRLTVL.

The chain recombines TRBV18 with TRBJ2-7; a possible D gene is TRBD2 (6 bases). Germline CDR1 reads KGHSH; CDR2 reads LQKENI. The CDR3 has 14 residues. V gave up 5 bases and J gave up 2 bases, with 13 bases separating them. As DNA, the CDR3 is TGTGCCAGCTCATTCCAGGAGGGAGCCTACGAGCAGTACTTC. This translates into CASSFQEGAYEQYF.

J is TRBJ1-1 and V is TRBV9; D not certain. The CDR3 is made up of 13 amino acids. Germline lookup yields CDR1 SGDLS and CDR2 YYNGEE. Trimming removed 0 bases at V and 6 bases at J, with 9 bases between. The DNA for the CDR3 is TGTGCCAGCAGCGTAGCTGAAGGAGCTGAAGCTTTCTTT. Protein product: CASSVAEGAEAFF.

The chain is built from TRBV7-3 and TRBJ2-3, with 8 bases fitting TRBD2. This CDR3 has 15 amino acids. V was clipped by 5 bases and J by 1 base; unmatched bases: 5. Germline V gene data show CDR1 as SGHTA and CDR2 as FQGTGA. The CDR3 DNA reads as TGTGCCAGCAGCCAGGGACTAGGAGGCACAGATACGCAGTATTTT. It encodes CASSQGLGGTDTQYF.

The V and J genes are TRBV10-3 and TRBJ1-4; unclear D gene. The CDR3 is made up of 13 amino acids. CDR1 and CDR2 (germline): ENHRY, SYGVKD. V was trimmed by 9 bases and J by 0 bases, leaving 8 bases between them. The CDR3 DNA reads as TGTGCCATAAACAGTGCAACTAATGAAAAACTGTTTTTT. Amino acid sequence: CAINSATNEKLFF.

The CDR3 sequence is CASSVGVRGDGQYF. The CDR3 DNA reads TGTGCCAGCAGCGTAGGTGTCAGGGGCGACGGGCAGTACTTC. The chain recombines TRBV9 with TRBJ2-7; weak D call: TRBD1 (6 bases). CDR1 SGDLS and CDR2 YYNGEE come from the germline V gene. V lost 0 bases and J lost 9, with 16 bases in between. The CDR3 sequence is 14 residues long.

J is TRBJ1-4 and V is TRBV29-1; 7 positions agree with TRBD1. The ends lost 7 bases at V and 0 bases at J; junction bases unmatched: 5. The CDR3 sequence is 14 residues long. Per the germline V gene, CDR1 is SQVTM and CDR2 is ANQGSEA. The CDR3 DNA sequence: TGCAGCGGGTGGACAGGATCAACTAATGAAAAACTGTTTTTT. Protein sequence: CSGWTGSTNEKLFF.

This sequence joins TRBV7-3 and TRBJ2-5; D unclear. The germline V gene encodes CDR1 SGHTA and CDR2 FQGTGA. The CDR3 spans 12 residues. The V end was cut by 5 bases, the J end by 5 bases, with 9 bases between. As DNA, the CDR3 is TGTGCCAGCAGCCCACTCGGGGAGACCCAGTACTTC. Amino acid sequence: CASSPLGETQYF. The full variable domain, its missing parts supplied by reference TRBV7-3 and TRBJ2-5, is GAGVSQTPSNKVTEKGKYVELRCDPISGHTALYWYRQSLGQGPEFLIYFQGTGAADDSGLPNDRFFAVRPEGSVSTLKIQRTERGDSAVYLCASSPLGETQYFGPGTRLLVL.

The chain carries TRBV2 and TRBJ2-3; no reliable D call. The CDR3 has 13 residues. Germline assignment: CDR1 SNHLY and CDR2 FYNNEI. Between the trimmed V and J ends, which lost 2 bases and 5 bases, there was a span of 8 bases. CDR3 in amino acids: CASSERSGDTQYF. In DNA, the CDR3 is TGTGCCAGCAGTGAAAGGTCGGGAGATACGCAGTATTTT.

V gene TRBV5-1 combines with J gene TRBJ1-1, with 7 nucleotides matching TRBD1. Trimming cost V 3 bases and J 2 bases; bases outside gene matches: 7. CDR1 and CDR2 from the germline V gene are SGHRS and YFSETQ. The CDR3 extends over 15 amino acids. The CDR3 nucleotides are TGCGCCAGCAGCTGGGGGACAGCCACAAACACTGAAGCTTTCTTT. It codes for CASSWGTATNTEAFF.

The chain links TRBV5-1 to TRBJ2-5; 7 positions match TRBD2. The J segment lost 5 bases and the V segment lost 2 bases, leaving 9 bases of the junction unmatched. In germline, CDR1 is SGHRS, CDR2 YFSETQ. The CDR3 is 15 residues long. CDR3 amino acids: CASSFGTTKVETQYF. As DNA, the CDR3 is TGCGCCAGCAGCTTCGGGACTACAAAAGTGGAGACCCAGTACTTC.